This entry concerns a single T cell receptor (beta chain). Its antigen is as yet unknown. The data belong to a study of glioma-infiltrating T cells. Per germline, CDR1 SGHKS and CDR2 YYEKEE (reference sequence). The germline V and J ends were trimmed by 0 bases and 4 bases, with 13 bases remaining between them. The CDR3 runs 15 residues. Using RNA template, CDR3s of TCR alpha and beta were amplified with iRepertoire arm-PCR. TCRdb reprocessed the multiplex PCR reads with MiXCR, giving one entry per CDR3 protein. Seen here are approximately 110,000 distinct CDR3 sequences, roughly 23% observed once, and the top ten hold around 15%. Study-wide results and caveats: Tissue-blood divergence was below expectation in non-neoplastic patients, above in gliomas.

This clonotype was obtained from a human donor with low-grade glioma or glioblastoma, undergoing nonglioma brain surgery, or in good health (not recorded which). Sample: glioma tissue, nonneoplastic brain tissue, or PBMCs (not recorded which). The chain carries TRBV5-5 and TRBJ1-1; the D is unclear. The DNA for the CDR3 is TGTGCCAGCAGCTTGGAACGGGGAGGTAGCACTGAAGCTTTCTTT. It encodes CASSLERGGSTEAFF.